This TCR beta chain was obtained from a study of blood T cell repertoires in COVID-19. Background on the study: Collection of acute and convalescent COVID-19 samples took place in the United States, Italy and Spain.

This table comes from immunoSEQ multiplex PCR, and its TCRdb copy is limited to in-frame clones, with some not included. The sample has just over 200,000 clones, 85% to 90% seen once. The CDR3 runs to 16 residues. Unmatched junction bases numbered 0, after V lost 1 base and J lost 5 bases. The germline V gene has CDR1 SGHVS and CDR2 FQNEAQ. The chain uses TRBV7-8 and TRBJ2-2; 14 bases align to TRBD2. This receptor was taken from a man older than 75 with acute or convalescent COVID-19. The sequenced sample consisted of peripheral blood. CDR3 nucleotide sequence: TGTGCCAGCAGCTTAGGACTAGCGGGAGGGACCGGGGAGCTGTTTTTT. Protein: CASSLGLAGGTGELFF.